This is a list of T cell receptor beta chains from one sample in a study of blood T cells in healthy people across ages. A single record per CDR3 protein comes from TCRdb applying MiXCR to the 5' RACE reads. This sample carries 1,300,000 or so distinct CDR3 sequences, roughly 60% of them seen once, and the ten largest clones take 6.5% to 8.5%. The sample was blood. Receptor source: a man younger than 35 in good health. CDR3s include the opening cysteine and the closing phenylalanine or tryptophan. D genes are given only for firm matches. Clone sizes are given selectively: once, few, many, or a class where the clone is expanded.

D	V	size	J	CDR3	DNA
NA	TRBV6-1	NA	TRBJ2-1	CASSGASSGDYNEQFF	TGTGCCAGCAGTGGCGCTTCAAGCGGAGACTACAATGAGCAGTTCTTC
TRBD1	TRBV6-2/TRBV6-3	NA	TRBJ2-7	CASSSRTGGSYEQYF	TGTGCCAGCAGTTCCCGGACAGGGGGCTCCTACGAGCAGTACTTC
TRBD2	TRBV6-5	NA	TRBJ2-4	CASRRTSGGGNIQYF	TGTGCCAGCAGACGGACTAGCGGGGGTGGAAACATTCAGTACTTC
NA	TRBV4-2	NA	TRBJ1-4	CASSQDPEGATNEKLFF	TGTGCCAGCAGCCAAGACCCCGAGGGCGCAACTAATGAAAAACTGTTTTTT
NA	TRBV12-3/TRBV12-4	NA	TRBJ2-1	CASSHREVGNEQFF	TGTGCCAGCAGCCACAGGGAAGTGGGGAATGAGCAGTTCTTC
NA	TRBV2	NA	TRBJ2-1	CASSEVRGPYNEQFF	TGTGCCAGCAGTGAAGTTCGGGGGCCCTACAATGAGCAGTTCTTC
NA	TRBV12-3/TRBV12-4	NA	TRBJ2-3	CASSLRPTPVDTQYF	TGTGCCAGCAGCCTTCGACCCACACCGGTCGATACGCAGTATTTT
NA	TRBV6-1	NA	TRBJ1-2	CASSVGDGYTF	TGTGCCAGCAGTGTTGGGGATGGCTACACCTTC
TRBD2	TRBV7-6	NA	TRBJ2-1	CASSLVPSGGLYNEQFF	TGTGCCAGCAGCTTAGTCCCTAGCGGGGGACTCTACAATGAGCAGTTCTTC
NA	TRBV20-1	few	TRBJ2-2	CSAPARRANTGELFF	TGCAGTGCCCCCGCCCGCAGGGCGAACACCGGGGAGCTGTTTTTT
NA	TRBV6-5	few	TRBJ2-1	CASSSNHDFYNEQFF	TGTGCCAGCAGTTCAAACCACGACTTCTACAATGAGCAGTTCTTC
NA	TRBV20-1	NA	TRBJ2-7	CSARAGEWSYNEQYF	TGCAGTGCTAGAGCGGGAGAATGGTCCTACAATGAGCAGTACTTC
NA	TRBV7-2	NA	TRBJ2-5	CASRQRTSLETQYF	TGTGCCAGCAGACAACGCACTAGCCTGGAGACCCAGTACTTC
NA	TRBV14	NA	TRBJ1-1	CASSQEGMSENTEAFF	TGTGCCAGCAGCCAAGAGGGGATGAGTGAGAACACTGAAGCTTTCTTT
TRBD1	TRBV28	NA	TRBJ1-5	CASSLNAPGGDQPQHF	TGTGCCAGCAGTTTGAATGCCCCAGGGGGGGATCAGCCCCAGCATTTT
NA	TRBV2	NA	TRBJ2-7	CASSYTRNEQYF	TGTGCCAGCAGCTACACTAGAAACGAGCAGTACTTC
TRBD2	TRBV2	NA	TRBJ2-5	CASSDAGVGETQYF	TGTGCCAGCAGCGACGCGGGGGTTGGGGAGACCCAGTACTTC
NA	TRBV4-1	NA	TRBJ1-4	CASSPQVTTNEKLFF	TGCGCCAGCAGCCCTCAGGTGACAACTAATGAAAAACTGTTTTTT
NA	TRBV9	NA	TRBJ2-1	CASSAQGSYNEQFF	TGTGCCAGCAGCGCCCAGGGCTCCTACAATGAGCAGTTCTTC